This entry lists 30 T cell receptor beta chains sequenced from one sample in a study of cytomegalovirus exposure and HLA in healthy donors. In the PCR, 60 Vbeta and 13 Jbeta primers were used. Profiling relied on immunoSEQ multiplex PCR, and the TCRdb table lists in-frame clones only, not all of them. The sample lists some 150,000 clones, roughly 79% seen once, with roughly 1.9% in the top ten. The sample comprised PBMCs. The receptors come from a woman aged 35 to 49 in good health and CMV-seronegative.

The gene calls are TRBV5-4 and TRBJ2-5; TRBD2 matches 11 bases. CDR1 and CDR2 (germline): SGHNT, YYREEE (reference sequence). V was pared by 6 bases and J by 1 base, with 8 bases of the junction left unmatched. The CDR3 has 16 residues. Here the CDR3 DNA reads TGTGCCAGCACGTCATCCGGGACTAGCGGCCAAGAGACCCAGTACTTC. This gives the protein CASTSSGTSGQETQYF.

CDR3: CASRKRGGTEEQYF. DNA of the CDR3: TGTGCCAGCAGGAAGCGGGGAGGGACGGAAGAGCAGTACTTC. The V and J genes are TRBV28 and TRBJ2-7, with 7 bases matching TRBD2. CDR1 is MDHEN, CDR2 SYDVKM, per germline. The CDR3 is 14 amino acids. Trimming took 6 bases from V and 7 from J; bases not matched to a gene: 12. The full variable domain, with the rest looked up from reference TRBV28 and TRBJ2-7, is DVKVTQSSRYLVKRTGEKVFLECVQDMDHENMFWYRQDPGLGLRLIYFSYDVKMKEKGDIPEGYSVSREKKERFSLILESASTNQTSMYLCASRKRGGTEEQYFGPGTRLTVT.

This clone was observed a single time. The V call is TRBV5-1, the J call TRBJ1-2; D remains ambiguous. The CDR3 is 13 residues long. V lost 5 bases and J 1 base, leaving 9 bases between the germline ends. Germline CDR1 is SGHRS and CDR2 is YFSETQ. The CDR3 here is CASSLDNNYGYTF. DNA of the CDR3: TGCGCCAGCAGTCTCGACAATAACTATGGCTACACCTTC.

The rearrangement joins TRBV28 to TRBJ2-5, with TRBD1 as a possible D gene (6 bases). CDR1 MDHEN and CDR2 SYDVKM come from the germline V gene. Trimming took 7 bases from V and 11 from J, leaving 23 bases between them. The CDR3 consists of 14 residues. The CDR3 region has the DNA TGTGCCAGCATTCCCAGTATGTCAGGGGAAGAGCAGTACTTC. Amino acid sequence: CASIPSMSGEEQYF.

The V gene is TRBV6-5, the J gene TRBJ1-3; 7 nucleotides agree with TRBD1. Per germline, CDR1 MNHEY and CDR2 SVGAGI. The J segment lost 12 bases and the V segment lost 7 bases, leaving 15 bases of the junction unmatched. CDR3 length: 14 amino acids. The CDR3, as DNA: TGTGCCAGCAAGTACAGGGGAGACACTAGCCTCATATATTTT. Residues: CASKYRGDTSLIYF.

The chain couples TRBV6-5 to TRBJ1-2; the D gene is possibly TRBD1 (6 bases). Between the trimmed V and J ends, which lost 2 bases and 7 bases, there was a span of 14 bases. The CDR3 runs to 14 residues. The germline CDR1 and CDR2 sequences are MNHEY and SVGAGI. The CDR3, as DNA: TGTGCCAGCAGTTACGGGGAACAGGGTCGTGGCTACACCTTC. Its protein is CASSYGEQGRGYTF.

The V and J genes are TRBV19 and TRBJ2-1; D may be TRBD2 (5 bases). CDR1 is LNHDA and CDR2 is SQIVND in the germline V gene (reference sequence). This CDR3 contains 13 residues. V was clipped by 3 bases and J by 5 bases, with 8 bases between them. In DNA form, the CDR3 reads TGTGCCAGTAGTATCGGACTCAACAATGAGCAGTTCTTC. Translating it yields CASSIGLNNEQFF.

Only a few counts were recorded for this clone. The genes are TRBV29-1 and TRBJ2-1, with a weak D call TRBD2 (7 bases). V dropped 3 bases and J dropped 9 bases, with 15 bases sitting between them. This CDR3 has 13 residues. Germline V CDR1 and CDR2: SQVTM, ANQGSEA. The CDR3 bases are TGCAGCGTTGACTTGGGGGGGCTGGGTGAGCAGTTCTTC. It translates to CSVDLGGLGEQFF.

V gene TRBV9 combines with J gene TRBJ1-1; 7 bases map to TRBD1. Germline lookup yields CDR1 SGDLS and CDR2 YYNGEE. Trimming removed 4 bases from V and 5 bases from J; junction bases left unmatched: 8. The CDR3 is 14 residues long. CDR3 in DNA: TGTGCCAGCAGCACTGACAGGGCCGGGACTGAAGCTTTCTTT. Its protein is CASSTDRAGTEAFF.

The rearrangement links TRBV5-1 to TRBJ1-2; no clear D. The CDR3 covers 14 residues. Germline CDR1 reads SGHRS; CDR2 reads YFSETQ. V was clipped by 0 bases and J by 2 bases, with 8 bases between them. The CDR3 loop is CASSLAGGNYGYTF. CDR3 in DNA: TGCGCCAGCAGCTTGGCCGGCGGCAACTATGGCTACACCTTC.

This clone was observed a single time. This chain joins TRBV4-3 and TRBJ1-5, with TRBD1 identical over 10 bases. V lost 0 bases to trimming and J lost 2 bases; unmatched junction nucleotides: 10. Germline V gene lookup returns CDR1 LGHNA and CDR2 YSLEER. The CDR3 loop spans 19 amino acids. CDR3 in DNA: TGCGCCAGCAGCCAAGATGCACCGGGACAGGGGATACGCAATCAGCCCCAGCATTTT. Its translation: CASSQDAPGQGIRNQPQHF.

The rearrangement uses TRBV7-2 and TRBJ1-3, with 7 positions matching TRBD1. Germline CDR1 is SGHTA and CDR2 is FQGNSA. The length of the CDR3 is 16 residues. The V and J ends lost 3 bases and 4 bases, in that order; junction bases with no gene match: 9. CDR3 sequence: CASSFTGTAHGNTIYF. CDR3 bases: TGTGCCAGCAGCTTCACCGGGACAGCCCACGGAAACACCATATATTTT.

The J gene is TRBJ1-2, the V gene TRBV6-1; 8 nucleotides match TRBD1. CDR3 size: 14 residues. With 8 bases clipped from V and 3 bases from J, the junction kept 8 bases outside the gene matches. Looked up from germline, CDR1 is MNHNS and CDR2 is SASEGT. In DNA form, the CDR3 reads TGTGCCAGCGATTTAGGACAGGGTGACTATGGCTACACCTTC. Protein product: CASDLGQGDYGYTF.

The J gene is TRBJ2-5, the V gene TRBV12-5; 11 bases map to TRBD2. The CDR3 is 16 amino acids. CDR1 and CDR2 from the germline V gene are LGHNT and FRNRAP. Germline trimming cut 5 bases from V and 2 bases from J; bases unmatched to any gene: 7. CDR3 DNA sequence: TGTGCTAGTGGTAATACTAGCGGGAGAGTTCAAGAGACCCAGTACTTC. Amino acids: CASGNTSGRVQETQYF. The whole variable domain, remainder taken from reference TRBV12-5 and TRBJ2-5, is DARVTQTPRHKVTEMGQEVTMRCQPILGHNTVFWYRQTMMQGLELLAYFRNRAPLDDSGMPKDRFSAEMPDATLATLKIQPSEPRDSAVYFCASGNTSGRVQETQYFGPGTRLLVL.

The rearrangement links TRBV28 to TRBJ1-1, with a tentative D call TRBD1 (6 bases). The germline gives CDR1 MDHEN, CDR2 SYDVKM. There are 14 residues in the CDR3. Trimming took off 6 bases at V and 5 bases at J, with 16 bases between the two ends. CDR3 DNA: TGTGCCAGCAGCATCTCCAAAAGGGGGACTGAAGCTTTCTTT. This encodes CASSISKRGTEAFF.

This chain links TRBV29-1 with TRBJ2-1; 13 bases line up with TRBD2. The CDR3 spans 15 residues. CDR1 is SQVTM and CDR2 is ANQGSEA in the germline V gene. V lost 6 bases, J lost 8 bases, and 10 bases stayed unmatched. The CDR3 nucleotides are TGCAGCGTATCAACCGGGACTAGCGGGAACTATGAGCAGTTCTTC. Protein product: CSVSTGTSGNYEQFF.

The chain recombines TRBV5-1 with TRBJ1-1; a possible D gene is TRBD1 (6 bases). Germline CDR1 and CDR2: SGHRS and YFSETQ. This CDR3 contains 13 residues. V was trimmed by 0 bases and J by 8 bases, leaving 11 bases between them. The CDR3 reads CASSLAGQPEAFF. In DNA, the CDR3 is TGCGCCAGCAGCTTGGCCGGACAGCCCGAAGCTTTCTTT.

CDR3 nucleotides: TGTGCCAGCAGTTTTGGGACAGGGTTTACCGGGGAGCTGTTTTTT. This encodes CASSFGTGFTGELFF. The chain is built from TRBV28 and TRBJ2-2; 9 bases fit TRBD1. The CDR3 is 15 amino acids. The germline gives CDR1 MDHEN, CDR2 SYDVKM. The ends lost 3 bases at V and 5 bases at J; junction bases unmatched: 4.

The V gene is TRBV4-3, the J gene TRBJ2-1; 7 bases match TRBD2. Germline CDR1 reads LGHNA; CDR2 reads YSLEER. With 0 bases clipped from V and 12 bases from J, the junction kept 8 bases outside the gene matches. CDR3 length: 14 amino acids. In DNA, the CDR3 is TGCGCCAGCAGCCAAGAGCACTCACTAGCGTCGCAGTTCTTC. This sequence encodes CASSQEHSLASQFF.

The V and J genes are TRBV4-1 and TRBJ1-4; TRBD1 agrees at 7 bases. The CDR3 totals 14 residues. Trimming at V came to 6 bases and at J to 5 bases, leaving 6 bases not matched to a gene. The germline gives CDR1 MGHRA, CDR2 YSYEKL. CDR3 in DNA: TGCGCCAGCAGTCGGGACAGAGAAAATGAAAAACTGTTTTTT. Translating it yields CASSRDRENEKLFF.

The chain combines TRBV30 with TRBJ1-5, with TRBD1 matching 9 bases. The CDR3 is made up of 14 amino acids. The V segment lost 4 bases and the J segment 2 bases; nucleotides outside the gene matches: 3. CDR1 and CDR2 from the germline V gene are GTSNPN and SVGIG (reference sequence). The CDR3 here is CAWMDRGGNQPQHF. DNA of the CDR3: TGTGCCTGGATGGACAGGGGCGGCAATCAGCCCCAGCATTTT.

This chain links TRBV10-3 with TRBJ2-6; tentatively, D is TRBD1 (6 bases). Trimming pared 11 bases from V and 0 bases from J, leaving 17 bases between. CDR3 length: 16 residues. CDR1 ENHRY and CDR2 SYGVKD come from the germline V gene. The CDR3 is CAAGVGSNSGANVLTF. CDR3 coding DNA: TGTGCCGCAGGGGTCGGCAGCAACTCTGGGGCCAACGTCCTGACTTTC.

The chain uses TRBV2 and TRBJ2-5; no clear D. The CDR3 totals 14 residues. V was pared by 3 bases and J by 5 bases, with 13 bases between. Germline-derived CDR1 and CDR2 are SNHLY and FYNNEI. CDR3 DNA sequence: TGTGCCAGCAGTGATCTCGCAGGCTGGGAGACCCAGTACTTC. This codes for CASSDLAGWETQYF.

The CDR3 nucleotides are TGTGCCAGCAGTGATCGGGACAACTCCTACGAGCAGTACTTC. Its protein is CASSDRDNSYEQYF. V and J are TRBV25-1 and TRBJ2-7; weak D call: TRBD1 (6 bases). V was cut by 3 bases and J by 0 bases, with 9 bases left in between. The CDR3 totals 14 residues. The germline V gene encodes CDR1 MGHDK and CDR2 SYGVNS.

The rearrangement uses TRBV2 and TRBJ2-3; possible D gene TRBD1, 7 bases. Germline CDR1 SNHLY, CDR2 FYNNEI. Trimming stripped 6 bases from V and 0 bases from J, with 13 bases between. This CDR3 comprises 15 residues. In nucleotides, the CDR3 is TGTGCCAGCAGCCAGGGGGGCACTAGCACAGATACGCAGTATTTT. Protein product: CASSQGGTSTDTQYF.

CDR3 region: CASSVAPQGNEETQYF. CDR3 in DNA: TGTGCCAGCAGCGTAGCTCCTCAGGGGAATGAAGAGACCCAGTACTTC. J is TRBJ2-5 and V is TRBV9; the D gene is possibly TRBD1 (6 bases). Trimming cost V 0 bases and J 3 bases, with 15 bases left between them. Germline V gene data show CDR1 as SGDLS and CDR2 as YYNGEE. This CDR3 is 16 amino acids long.

The V gene is TRBV7-2, the J gene TRBJ2-2; 13 bases align to TRBD2. Losses at the gene ends were 6 bases for V and 5 bases for J; bases not matched to a gene: 6. Germline V lookup: CDR1 SGHTA, CDR2 FQGNSA. The CDR3 spans 16 residues. Here the CDR3 DNA reads TGTGCCAGCAGACGTACTAGCGGGAGGGATACCGGGGAGCTGTTTTTT. Its protein is CASRRTSGRDTGELFF.

The J gene is TRBJ2-5, the V gene TRBV7-2, with 8 bases aligning to TRBD2. The germline gives CDR1 SGHTA, CDR2 FQGNSA. With 2 bases clipped from V and 7 bases from J, the junction kept 9 bases outside the gene matches. The length of the CDR3 is 15 residues. DNA of the CDR3: TGTGCCAGCAGCTTATGGCGGGAGGAGGAGGGGACCCAGTACTTC. This gives the protein CASSLWREEEGTQYF.

The chain couples TRBV9 to TRBJ1-2; possibly TRBD1 for D (6 bases). The CDR3 runs 14 residues. CDR1 SGDLS and CDR2 YYNGEE come from the germline V gene. V shed 0 bases and J shed 8 bases, with 14 bases lying between them. CDR3 bases: TGTGCCAGCAGCGTAGTACCGACAGGCGGAGGCTACACCTTC. As protein: CASSVVPTGGGYTF. The variable domain in full, with the rest retrieved from reference TRBV9 and TRBJ1-2, is DSGVTQTPKHLITATGQRVTLRCSPRSGDLSVYWYQQSLDQGLQFLIQYYNGEERAKGNILERFSAQQFPDLHSELNLSSLELGDSALYFCASSVVPTGGGYTFGSGTRLTVV.

V and J are TRBV11-2 and TRBJ2-5; 13 nucleotides align to TRBD2. The CDR3 has 16 amino acids. The V gene's germline CDR1 is SGHAT and CDR2 FQNNGV. V lost 5 bases, J lost 7 bases, and 10 bases stayed unmatched. The CDR3 reads CASSLPTSGRRGTQYF. DNA of the CDR3: TGTGCCAGCAGCCTCCCGACTAGCGGGAGGAGGGGGACCCAGTACTTC.